This T cell receptor (beta chain) emerged from a study of PD-1 blockade in classical Hodgkin lymphoma. Findings of the study overall: The study found that TCR diversity rose significantly by C4D1 in CD4+ but not CD8+ cells.

Method: immunoSEQ multiplex PCR; TCRdb's copy keeps in-frame clones and lacks some. The profile shows some 90,000 clones, about 93% of them singletons. Notes on this clone: Its antigen is unidentified.

V lost 6 bases and J 3 bases, leaving 23 bases between the germline ends. The CDR3 has 17 residues. The germline gives CDR1 LNHNV, CDR2 YYDKDF (reference sequence). All trial patients relapsed after autologous stem cell transplantation. Reported best responses ranged across complete response, partial response or progressive disease. The source of this sequence is a human donor with classical Hodgkin lymphoma. The chain has TRBV15 and TRBJ1-1; perhaps TRBD1 as D (5 bases). The sequencing used peripheral blood mononuclear cells (PBMCs), collected before the second cycle of nivolumab. This chain's CDR3 is CATRAHPRAERDTEAFF. The CDR3 DNA reads TGTGCCACCAGGGCGCATCCCAGGGCCGAAAGGGACACTGAAGCTTTCTTT.